Listed below are T cell receptor beta chains from one sample, sequenced in a study of shared clonotypes between healthy human individuals. Assay used: immunoSEQ multiplex PCR; TCRdb lists only in-frame clones, some missing. Of roughly 2.2 million clones in the sample, just over 90% were seen once. The sample was naive CD4+ T cells from PBMCs. The origin of the receptors is a man between 18 and 29 years old in good health. Some clones in this sample may be carry-over from other donors' samples. Each CDR3 is given without its conserved first and last residue.

v_gene,CDR3aa
TRBV5-1,ATADQGATDTQY
TRBV29-1,SVEGGGRAKGGHPYEQY
TRBV27,ASSEVSGQANNEQF
TRBV25-1,ASSNPDRVGGYT
TRBV4-2,ASSQVSLAGGISYNEQF
TRBV5-1,ASSLVGERNTEAF
TRBV28,ASSLFKRGSGSFNEQF
TRBV2,ASLQGSPDNYGYT
TRBV13,ASSLGAVNQPQH
TRBV5-1,ASSFGSGVYNEQF
TRBV10-3,ATKDGSGLNEQF
TRBV5-1,ASSGQGTGELF
TRBV18,ASSPRPAGGNYNEQF
TRBV18,ASSVGLAGEQTQY
TRBV4-1,ASSRPGVGVGETQY
TRBV10-3,AISNSAGSNQPQH
TRBV18,ASSPAGGGNTIY
TRBV6-1,ASTQLMGQGIEAF
TRBV10-3,AISESAGGNEQF
TRBV7-2,ASSQGLGSYEQY
TRBV10-3,ATQKGVGNTEAF
TRBV2,ASSERQATEAF
TRBV5-1,ASSLDAGSYNEQF
TRBV11-3,ASSPATAGGADTQY
TRBV9,ASSPRGTPGNNEQF
TRBV7-2,ASSLVPQAYEQY
TRBV15,ATSRPARQATYEQY
TRBV5-5,ASSNRWAGGTDTQY
TRBV15,ATSGTSGTYTGELF
TRBV5-4,ASSVRTDTDTQY
TRBV10-3,AISEGTGASNQPQH
TRBV10-3,AIRRGPATNEKLF
TRBV7-2,ASSQRQGANEKLF
TRBV6-5,ASSLPVYRRNGELF
TRBV15,ATSSRQGAREKLF
TRBV5-4,ASSPGTSGIRAEQF
TRBV28,ASSFSRSGANVLT
TRBV29-1,SGEGQGRETQY
TRBV13,ASSPRKAGLSKNIQY
TRBV28,ASSSTGTGAYEQY
TRBV11-3,ASSDGLLAGGDGETQY
TRBV28,ASSLARQGASNQPQH
TRBV7-9,ASSRIPTRELGEAF
TRBV6-5,ASRVPGDTEAF
TRBV7-2,ASSLVGEAAGRGTQY
TRBV27,ASRETGQSGYT
TRBV2,ASSEGRTEAF
TRBV6-1,ASSEQVEGEQY
TRBV7-3,ASSLTGGFYNEQF
TRBV28,ASSLNPAGVWGPDTQY
TRBV7-9,ASSLGSLYEQY
TRBV7-2,ASSLAVQRSTDTQY
TRBV7-6,ASLPEGRNEQY
TRBV30,AWHGGGNYGYT
TRBV5-1,ASSLRLNSYEQY